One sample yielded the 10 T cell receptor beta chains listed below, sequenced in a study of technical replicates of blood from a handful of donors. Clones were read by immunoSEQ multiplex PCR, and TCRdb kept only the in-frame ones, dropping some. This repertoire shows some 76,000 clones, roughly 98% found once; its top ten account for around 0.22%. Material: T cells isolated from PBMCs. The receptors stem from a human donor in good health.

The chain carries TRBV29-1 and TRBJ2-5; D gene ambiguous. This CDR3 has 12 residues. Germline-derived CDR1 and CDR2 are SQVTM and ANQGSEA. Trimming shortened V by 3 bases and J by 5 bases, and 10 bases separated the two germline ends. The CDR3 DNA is TGCAGCGTTGAGTCGGAGATTGAGACCCAGTACTTC. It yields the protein CSVESEIETQYF.

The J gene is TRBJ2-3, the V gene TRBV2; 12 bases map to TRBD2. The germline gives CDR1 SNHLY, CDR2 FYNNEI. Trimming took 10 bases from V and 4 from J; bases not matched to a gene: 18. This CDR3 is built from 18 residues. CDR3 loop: CAITGNLAGGGSADTQYF. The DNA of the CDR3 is TGTGCCATCACTGGGAATCTAGCGGGAGGGGGGTCCGCAGATACGCAGTATTTT.

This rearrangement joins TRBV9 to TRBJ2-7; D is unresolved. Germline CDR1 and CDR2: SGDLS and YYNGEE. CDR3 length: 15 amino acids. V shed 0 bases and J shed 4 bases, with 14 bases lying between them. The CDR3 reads CASSVAGIASYEQYF. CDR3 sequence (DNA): TGTGCCAGCAGCGTAGCTGGAATAGCCTCGTACGAGCAGTACTTC. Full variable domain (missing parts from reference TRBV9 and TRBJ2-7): DSGVTQTPKHLITATGQRVTLRCSPRSGDLSVYWYQQSLDQGLQFLIQYYNGEERAKGNILERFSAQQFPDLHSELNLSSLELGDSALYFCASSVAGIASYEQYFGPGTRLTVT.

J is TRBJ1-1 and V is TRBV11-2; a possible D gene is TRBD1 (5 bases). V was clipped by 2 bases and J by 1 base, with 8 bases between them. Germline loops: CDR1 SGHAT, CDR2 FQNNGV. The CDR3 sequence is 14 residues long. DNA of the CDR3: TGTGCCAGCAGCTTAATCGGGGGGAACACTGAAGCTTTCTTT. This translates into CASSLIGGNTEAFF.

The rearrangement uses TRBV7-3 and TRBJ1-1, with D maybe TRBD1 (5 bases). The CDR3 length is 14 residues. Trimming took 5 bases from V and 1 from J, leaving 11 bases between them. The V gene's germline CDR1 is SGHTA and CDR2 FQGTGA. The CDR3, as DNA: TGTGCCAGCAGCCCTTCGACAGCGAACACTGAAGCTTTCTTT. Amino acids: CASSPSTANTEAFF.

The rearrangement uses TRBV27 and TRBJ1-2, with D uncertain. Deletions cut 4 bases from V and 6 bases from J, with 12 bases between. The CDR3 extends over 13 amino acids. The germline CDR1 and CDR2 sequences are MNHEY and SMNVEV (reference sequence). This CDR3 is CASSSPDWDGYTF. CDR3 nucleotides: TGTGCCAGCAGTTCCCCAGACTGGGATGGCTACACCTTC.

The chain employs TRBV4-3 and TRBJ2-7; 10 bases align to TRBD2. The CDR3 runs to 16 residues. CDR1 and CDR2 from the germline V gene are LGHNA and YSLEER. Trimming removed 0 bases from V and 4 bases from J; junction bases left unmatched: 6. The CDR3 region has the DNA TGCGCCAGCAGCCAAGATCTTAGCGGGGGGCTTTACGAGCAGTACTTC. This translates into CASSQDLSGGLYEQYF.

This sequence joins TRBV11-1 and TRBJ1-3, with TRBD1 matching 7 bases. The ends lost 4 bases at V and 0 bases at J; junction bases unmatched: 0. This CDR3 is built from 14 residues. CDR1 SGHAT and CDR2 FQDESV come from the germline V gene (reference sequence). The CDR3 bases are TGTGCCAGCAGCTGGGACAGCTCTGGAAACACCATATATTTT. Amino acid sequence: CASSWDSSGNTIYF. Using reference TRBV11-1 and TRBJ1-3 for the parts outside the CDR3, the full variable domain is EAEVAQSPRYKITEKSQAVAFWCDPISGHATLYWYRQILGQGPELLVQFQDESVVDDSQLPKDRFSAERLKGVDSTLKIQPAELGDSAMYLCASSWDSSGNTIYFGEGSWLTVV.

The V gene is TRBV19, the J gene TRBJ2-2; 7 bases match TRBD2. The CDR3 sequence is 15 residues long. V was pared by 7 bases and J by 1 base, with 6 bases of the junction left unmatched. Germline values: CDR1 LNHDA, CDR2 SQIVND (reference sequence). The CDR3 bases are TGTGCCAGTACCCCCGGGGGGTGGAACACCGGGGAGCTGTTTTTT. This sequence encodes CASTPGGWNTGELFF.

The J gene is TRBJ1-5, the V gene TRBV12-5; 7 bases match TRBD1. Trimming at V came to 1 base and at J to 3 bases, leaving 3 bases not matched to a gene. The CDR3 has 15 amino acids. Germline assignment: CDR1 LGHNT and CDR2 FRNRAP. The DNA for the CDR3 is TGTGCTAGTGGTTTGGAGACAGGGAACAATCAGCCCCAGCATTTT. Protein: CASGLETGNNQPQHF.